This T cell receptor beta chain was found in a study of blood T cell repertoires in COVID-19. Germline V CDR1 and CDR2: SSHAT, FNYEAQ (reference sequence). The CDR3 is made up of 15 amino acids. Trimming took 0 bases from V and 3 from J, leaving 9 bases between them. TCRdb's copy holds only in-frame clones and misses some; the assay was immunoSEQ multiplex PCR. The data show fewer than 45,000 clones, over 75% seen once. The origin of this receptor is a human donor in a cohort sampled during active COVID-19. The specimen was peripheral blood. The chain couples TRBV7-7 to TRBJ1-5; no clear D. CDR3 coding DNA: TGTGCCAGCAGCTTAGCACCACCCTACAATCAGCCCCAGCATTTT. Translating gives CASSLAPPYNQPQHF.